This T cell receptor beta chain was recovered during a study of CD8 T cells in ankylosing spondylitis. TCRdb analysed the 5' RACE reads with MiXCR anew, one entry per CDR3 protein. The sample includes 250,000 to 350,000 distinct CDR3 sequences, roughly 20% of them seen just once. This clonotype turned up a few times. The antigen remains unidentified. Study results and limitations: Significantly higher representation of disease-linked clones was reported for matched ankylosing spondylitis synovial fluid.

Germline CDR1 reads MGHRA; CDR2 reads YSYEKL. Unmatched junction bases numbered 4, after V lost 0 bases and J lost 6 bases. There are 14 residues in the CDR3. The TCR originated in a male donor with ankylosing spondylitis or in good health (not recorded which). This chain connects TRBV4-1 to TRBJ2-5, with 7 bases lining up with TRBD2. Sequenced: blood, either unsorted or a sorted T cell fraction (not recorded which). This chain's CDR3 is CASSQDSGFKTQYF. CDR3 bases: TGCGCCAGCAGCCAAGATAGCGGGTTTAAGACCCAGTACTTC.